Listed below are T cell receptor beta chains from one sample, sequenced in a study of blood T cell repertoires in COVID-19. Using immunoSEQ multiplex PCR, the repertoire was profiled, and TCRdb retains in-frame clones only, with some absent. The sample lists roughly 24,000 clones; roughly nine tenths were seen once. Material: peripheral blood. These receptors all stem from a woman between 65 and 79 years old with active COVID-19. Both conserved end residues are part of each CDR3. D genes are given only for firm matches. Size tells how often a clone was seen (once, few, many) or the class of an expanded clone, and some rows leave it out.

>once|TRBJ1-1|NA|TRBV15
TGTGCCACCAGCAGAGACGGGAGTCTGAACACTGAAGCTTTCTTT
CATSRDGSLNTEAFF
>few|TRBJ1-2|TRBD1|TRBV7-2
TGTGCCAGCAGCTTAAACAGGGGTAACTATGGCTACACCTTC
CASSLNRGNYGYTF
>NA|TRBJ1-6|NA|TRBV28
TGTGCCAGCAGTTTAGTTACAGCCCATTCACCCCTCCACTTT
CASSLVTAHSPLHF
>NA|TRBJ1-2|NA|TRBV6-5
TGTGCCAGCAGTTACTCCGCGGGGGGGGAGTATGGCTACACCTTC
CASSYSAGGEYGYTF
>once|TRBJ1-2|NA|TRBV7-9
TGTGCCAGCAGCTTAGCCTTGGAGTCTAACTATGGCTACACCTTC
CASSLALESNYGYTF
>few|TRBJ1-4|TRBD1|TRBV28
TGTGCCAGCAGCCTCCAAGGGACAGGGAATGAAAAACTGTTTTTT
CASSLQGTGNEKLFF
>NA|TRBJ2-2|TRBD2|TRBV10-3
TGTGCCATAGGAGCGGGGGGCCGGACCGGGGAGCTGTTTTTT
CAIGAGGRTGELFF
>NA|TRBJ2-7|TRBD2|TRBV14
TGTGCCAGCAGCCAAGGGCGGGGGGGCCCATACGAGCAGTACTTC
CASSQGRGGPYEQYF
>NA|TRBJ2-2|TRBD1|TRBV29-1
TGCAGCGTTGGGGGAAGACCAGGCAGGGGGCTCGCCGGGGAGCTGTTTTTT
CSVGGRPGRGLAGELFF
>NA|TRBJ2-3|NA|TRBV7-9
TGTGCCAGCAGCTTAGGGGACTCGATAGATACGCAGTATTTT
CASSLGDSIDTQYF
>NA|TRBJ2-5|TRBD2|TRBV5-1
TGCGCCAGCAGCTCCGGGACTAGCGGGGGGAAGCAAGAGACCCAGTACTTC
CASSSGTSGGKQETQYF
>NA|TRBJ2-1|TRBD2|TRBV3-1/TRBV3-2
TGTGCCAGCAGCCAAAGCGGGGTACGGTCGAATGAGCAGTTCTTC
CASSQSGVRSNEQFF
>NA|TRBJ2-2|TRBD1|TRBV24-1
TGTGCCACCAGTGCCTTGGGAGGACAGGGGAACACCGGGGAGCTGTTTTTT
CATSALGGQGNTGELFF
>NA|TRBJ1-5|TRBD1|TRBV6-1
TGTGCCAGCAGTGGTGCCCTATCTAGACAGGGGGGCAATCAGCCCCAGCATTTT
CASSGALSRQGGNQPQHF
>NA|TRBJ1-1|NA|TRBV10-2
TGCGCCACTTCTTTGACAGCGCAGGGCACTGAAGCTTTCTTT
CATSLTAQGTEAFF
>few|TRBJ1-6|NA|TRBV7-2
TGTGCCAGCAGCTTAGAAGGGGCAGGATATAATTCACCCCTCCACTTT
CASSLEGAGYNSPLHF
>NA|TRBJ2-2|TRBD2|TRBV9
TGTGCCAGCAGCGCGACTAGCAGCAACACCGGGGAGCTGTTTTTT
CASSATSSNTGELFF
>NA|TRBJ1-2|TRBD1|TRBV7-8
TGTGCCAGCAGCTTAGCGGGACAGTTGTATGGCTACACCTTC
CASSLAGQLYGYTF
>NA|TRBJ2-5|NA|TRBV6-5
TGTGCCAGGGCCAGGGAGGTTTGGGAGACCCAGTACTTC
CARAREVWETQYF
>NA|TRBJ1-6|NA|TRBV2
TGTGCCAGCAGTGACGCGGCAGGGTCAATTTCACCCCTCCACTTT
CASSDAAGSISPLHF
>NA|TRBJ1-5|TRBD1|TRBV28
TGTGCCAGCCGACAGGGGGGCCAGCCCCAGCATTTT
CASRQGGQPQHF
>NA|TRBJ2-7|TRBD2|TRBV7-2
TGTGCCAGCAGCGTTGGCGGGAGCGGTTACGAGCAGTACTTC
CASSVGGSGYEQYF
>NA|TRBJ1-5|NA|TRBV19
TGTGCCAGTAGTACAGTAGGGGGGGGCAATCAGCCCCAGCATTTT
CASSTVGGGNQPQHF
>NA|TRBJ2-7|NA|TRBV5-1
TGCGCCAGCAGCACGGACATGGGACTTTTTGAGCAGTACTTC
CASSTDMGLFEQYF
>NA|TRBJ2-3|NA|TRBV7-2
TGTGCCAGCAGCTCCCCCTTACTCCTCTTGACAGATACGCAGTATTTT
CASSSPLLLLTDTQYF
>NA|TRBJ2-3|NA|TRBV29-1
TGCAGCGTTGATACGGGGGGCACAGATACGCAGTATTTT
CSVDTGGTDTQYF
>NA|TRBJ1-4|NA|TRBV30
TGTGCCTGGAGTGCGCAGTCCGATGAAAAACTGTTTTTT
CAWSAQSDEKLFF
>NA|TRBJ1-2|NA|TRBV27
TGTGCCAGCAGTTTTCTAGGGGATCCCAACTATGGCTACACCTTC
CASSFLGDPNYGYTF
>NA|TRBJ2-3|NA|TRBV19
TGTGCCAGTAATGGAGGGACTAGCACAGATACGCAGTATTTT
CASNGGTSTDTQYF
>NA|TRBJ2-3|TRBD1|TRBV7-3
TGTGCCAGCAGCTTGGGACAGCACACAGATACGCAGTATTTT
CASSLGQHTDTQYF
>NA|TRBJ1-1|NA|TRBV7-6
TGTGCCAGCCGCTCGGGGGGGGAGATGAACACTGAAGCTTTCTTT
CASRSGGEMNTEAFF
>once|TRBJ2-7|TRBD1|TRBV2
TGTGCCAGCAGTGAAAGGACAGGGGGCTACGAGCAGTACTTC
CASSERTGGYEQYF
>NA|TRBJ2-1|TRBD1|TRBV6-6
TGTGCCAGCAGTTCCGGGACAGGGTTCGATGAGCAGTTCTTC
CASSSGTGFDEQFF
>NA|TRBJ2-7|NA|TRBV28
TGTGCCAGCAGTATAAAGGACTTCTCCTACGAGCAGTACTTC
CASSIKDFSYEQYF
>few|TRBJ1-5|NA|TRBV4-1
TGCGCCAGCAGCGGCGGATATAGCAATCAGCCCCAGCATTTT
CASSGGYSNQPQHF
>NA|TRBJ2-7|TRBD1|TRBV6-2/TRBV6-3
TGTGCCAGCAGTTACGGGACAGGGCAGTACGAGCAGTACTTC
CASSYGTGQYEQYF
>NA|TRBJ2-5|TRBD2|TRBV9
TGTGCCAGCAGCCTTAGCGGGGGGGCCGCTGAGACCCAGTACTTC
CASSLSGGAAETQYF
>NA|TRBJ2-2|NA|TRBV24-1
TGTGCCACCAGTTTTGGACAGCCGAACACCGGGGAGCTGTTTTTT
CATSFGQPNTGELFF
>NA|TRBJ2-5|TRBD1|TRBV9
TGTGCCAGCAGCGTAGCAACAGGGGATCTAGAGACCCAGTACTTC
CASSVATGDLETQYF
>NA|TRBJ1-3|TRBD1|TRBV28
TGTGCCAGCAGTCAAGGGACAGACTCTGGAAACACCATATATTTT
CASSQGTDSGNTIYF
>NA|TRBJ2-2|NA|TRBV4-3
TGCGCCAGCAGCCAGACTAGGGACCTCAACACCGGGGAGCTGTTTTTT
CASSQTRDLNTGELFF
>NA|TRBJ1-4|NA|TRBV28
TGTGCCAGCAGTTTCCTACAGGGAATTGAAAAACTGTTTTTT
CASSFLQGIEKLFF
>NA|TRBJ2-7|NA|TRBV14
TGTGCCAGCAGCCAAGGACAGCCCTCCTACGAGCAGTACTTC
CASSQGQPSYEQYF
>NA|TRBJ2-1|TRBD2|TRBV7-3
TGTGCCAGCAGCAGTAGGACTAGCGGGGGGGCAGATGAGCAGTTCTTC
CASSSRTSGGADEQFF
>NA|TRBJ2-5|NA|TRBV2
TGTGCCAGCAGTGGGGAGGCGCGGCGGGAGACCCAGTACTTC
CASSGEARRETQYF
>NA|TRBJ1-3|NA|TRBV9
TGTGCCAGCAGCCTCAGGGGCTCTGGAAACACCATATATTTT
CASSLRGSGNTIYF
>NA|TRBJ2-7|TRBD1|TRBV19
TGTGCCAGTAGCCCCGACAGGGACCCTAGCTACGAGCAGTACTTC
CASSPDRDPSYEQYF
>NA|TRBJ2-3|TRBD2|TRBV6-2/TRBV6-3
TGTGCCAGCAGTTTATTAGCGGGCCCCCTAGATACGCAGTATTTT
CASSLLAGPLDTQYF
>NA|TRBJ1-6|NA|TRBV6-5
TGTGCCAGCAGGCCCGGGACTGGGAATAATTCACCCCTCCACTTT
CASRPGTGNNSPLHF